A single TCR beta chain is shown here with its context. The CDR3 contains 15 residues. Trimming cost V 5 bases and J 4 bases, with 17 bases left between them. CDR1 and CDR2 from the germline V gene are MDHEN and SYDVKM. This specimen belongs to a study of blood T cell repertoires in COVID-19. Study overall: From the United States, Italy and Spain came samples of acute and convalescent COVID-19.

In the original processing: Nucleated cell number was recorded as an estimate derived from reference gene primer amplification. The assay was immunoSEQ multiplex PCR, and TCRdb's table has in-frame clones only and misses some. V, J and clone size are those of that table, while D and trimming were read from the DNA. The data contain 150,000 or so clones, about four fifths of them singletons. The clonotype comes from a man aged 55 to 70 with active or convalescent COVID-19. The chain carries TRBV28 and TRBJ1-1, with D possibly TRBD1 on 6 matching bases. Sequencing input: peripheral blood. The CDR3 loop is CASSRVLGAGTEAFF. DNA of the CDR3: TGTGCCAGCAGTCGGGTATTGGGGGCGGGCACTGAAGCTTTCTTT.